This entry concerns a single T cell receptor beta chain. The V segment lost 3 bases and the J segment 4 bases; nucleotides outside the gene matches: 6. The CDR3 consists of 15 residues. Looked up from germline, CDR1 is SGHRS and CDR2 is YFSETQ. This record comes from a study of shared clonotypes between healthy human individuals. Study-wide background: The donor pool was made up of a couple of women and a few men aged 18 to 49. Three plates were used per donor for CD4 naive, three for CD4 memory, two for CD8 naive and one for CD8 memory.

CD8 cells regarded as naive lacked CD45RO, were positively chosen for CCR7, and omitted terminally differentiated effector memory CD45RA+ cells. Sequencing used immunoSEQ multiplex PCR; TCRdb keeps in-frame clones, though not all of them. The data contain more than 2 million clones, 85% to 95% of them singletons. The V gene is TRBV5-1, the J gene TRBJ2-3; 9 positions agree with TRBD1. The specimen was naive CD8+ T cells sorted from blood. This TCR derives from a man younger than 35 in good health. The chain's CDR3 is CASSWDRAGSDTQYF. The CDR3 DNA follows: TGCGCCAGCAGCTGGGACAGGGCCGGGTCAGATACGCAGTATTTT.